This TCR beta chain comes out of a study of blood T cell repertoires in COVID-19 (TCRdb year 2020). Turning to the overall study: Collaborator samples came from the United States, Italy and Spain and covered acute and convalescent phases of COVID-19. The material from the prospective study consisted of cDNA or gDNA derived from T cells, B-cell-depleted T cells, or PBMCs. Deeply sampled blood TCRbeta repertoires from subjects exposed to, actively infected with, or recovered from COVID-19 were included in the dataset. The repertoires were made available in a free public database intended to serve as a resource for research on the immune response to SARS-CoV-2. Samples were obtained from the ongoing ImmuneRACE study (first 160 participants) and from roughly 1,300 subjects provided by 6 global collaborators. Sample metadata almost always included a de-identified subject ID, COVID-19 status, age in years and sex. Where HLA class I and class II types were available, the types were taken from metadata supplied by the sample provider, not from assay-based typing.

Notes on this clone: Its antigen specificity is not known. No clone much larger than this one lies a single base away; base qualities are absent.

Findings and caveats that apply to the study as a whole: Clinical and demographic metadata were provided uncurated, with the amount varying by source and participant.

Each collaborating institution followed its own protocols to collect whole blood in K2EDTA tubes. For TCRbeta analysis, collaborators shipped samples as frozen whole blood, isolated PBMCs, or DNA extracted from either of those sample types. The CDR1 and CDR2 encoded by the germline V gene are SGDLS and YYNGEE. V loses 3 bases, J loses 3 bases, and the germline ends lie 12 bases apart. The cysteine opens and the phenylalanine closes a CDR3 of 14 amino acids. Only the CDR3 part of the read is kept: 42 bases, read in frame from the first base. The immunoSEQ Assay, a bias-controlled multiplex PCR, was used to amplify TCRbeta CDR3 regions from genomic DNA. As for how the authors treated the data: The number of nucleated cells in each sample was estimated from the amplification of reference gene primers within the assay. Sequence reads were collapsed and filtered to measure the absolute abundance of every unique TCRbeta CDR3 rearrangement. Productive Simpson clonality was computed per sample as the square root of Simpson's diversity index over productive rearrangements. What TCRdb holds here is the immuneACCESS table cut down to in-frame rearrangements. Part of the clones is not present; checked against another copy, under half of the missing clones reflect an unresolved V gene, and the others are unexplained. The DNA gave D and trimming, while V, J and clone size come from that table. Recorded for this sample are fewer than 200,000 clones; about 80% of them occurred a single time. Jointly, the top ten make up 8.4% of the sample.

This TCR derives from a woman between 65 and 79 years old with acute or convalescent COVID-19. The V and J genes are TRBV9 and TRBJ2-5; 6 matching bases give a weak D call of TRBD1. The sequenced sample consisted of peripheral blood. CDR3 region: CASSATGFEETQYF. The base sequence is TGTGCCAGCAGCGCGACAGGTTTTGAAGAGACCCAGTACTTC. With the rest looked up from the reference TRBV9 and TRBJ2-5 genes rather than sequenced, the full variable domain is DSGVTQTPKHLITATGQRVTLRCSPRSGDLSVYWYQQSLDQGLQFLIQYYNGEERAKGNILERFSAQQFPDLHSELNLSSLELGDSALYFCASSATGFEETQYFGPGTRLLVL.